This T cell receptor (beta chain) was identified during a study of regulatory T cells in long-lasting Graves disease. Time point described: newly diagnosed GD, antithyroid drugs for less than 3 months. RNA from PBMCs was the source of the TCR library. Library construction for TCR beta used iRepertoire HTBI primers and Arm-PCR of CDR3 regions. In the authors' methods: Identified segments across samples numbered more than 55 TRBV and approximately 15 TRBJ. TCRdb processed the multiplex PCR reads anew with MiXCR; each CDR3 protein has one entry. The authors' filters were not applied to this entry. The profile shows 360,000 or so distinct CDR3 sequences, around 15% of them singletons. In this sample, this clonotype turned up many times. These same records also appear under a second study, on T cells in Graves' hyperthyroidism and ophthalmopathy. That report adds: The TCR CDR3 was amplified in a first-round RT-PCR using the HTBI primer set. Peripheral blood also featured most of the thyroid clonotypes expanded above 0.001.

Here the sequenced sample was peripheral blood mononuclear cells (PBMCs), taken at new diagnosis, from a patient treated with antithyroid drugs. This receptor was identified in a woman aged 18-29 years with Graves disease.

CDR3 loop: CASSPTGDSYEQYF. The CDR3 DNA sequence: TGTGCCAGCAGTCCGACAGGGGACTCCTACGAGCAGTACTTC. The chain joins TRBV6-4 to TRBJ2-7; TRBD1 matches 8 bases. The CDR3 spans 14 residues. CDR1 MRHNA and CDR2 SNTAGT come from the germline V gene. Losses at the gene ends were 5 bases for V and 0 bases for J; bases not matched to a gene: 3.